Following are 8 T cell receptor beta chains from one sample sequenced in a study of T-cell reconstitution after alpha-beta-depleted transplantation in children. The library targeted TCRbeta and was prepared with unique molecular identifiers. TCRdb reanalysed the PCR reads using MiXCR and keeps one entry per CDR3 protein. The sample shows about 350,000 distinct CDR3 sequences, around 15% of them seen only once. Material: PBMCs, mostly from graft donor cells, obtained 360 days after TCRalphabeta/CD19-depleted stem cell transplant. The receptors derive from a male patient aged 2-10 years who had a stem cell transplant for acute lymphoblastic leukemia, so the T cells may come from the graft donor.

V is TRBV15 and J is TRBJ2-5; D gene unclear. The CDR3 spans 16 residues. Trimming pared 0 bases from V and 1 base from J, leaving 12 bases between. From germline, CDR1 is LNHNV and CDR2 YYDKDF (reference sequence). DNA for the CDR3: TGTGCCACCAGCAGAGATGCCGACACGATCCAAGAGACCCAGTACTTC. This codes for CATSRDADTIQETQYF.

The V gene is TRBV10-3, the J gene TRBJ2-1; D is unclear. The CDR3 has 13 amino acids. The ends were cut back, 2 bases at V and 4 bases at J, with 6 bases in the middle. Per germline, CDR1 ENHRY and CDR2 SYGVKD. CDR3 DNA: TGTGCCATCAGTGAGCGGCGTTACAATGAGCAGTTCTTC. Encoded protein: CAISERRYNEQFF.

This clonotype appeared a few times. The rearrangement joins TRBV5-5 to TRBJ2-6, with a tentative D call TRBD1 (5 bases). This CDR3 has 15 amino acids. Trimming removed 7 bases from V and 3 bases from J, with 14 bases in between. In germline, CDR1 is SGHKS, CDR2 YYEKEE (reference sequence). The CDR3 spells CASLQVPGGANVLTF. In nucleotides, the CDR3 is TGTGCCAGCTTACAGGTGCCCGGTGGGGCCAACGTCCTGACTTTC.

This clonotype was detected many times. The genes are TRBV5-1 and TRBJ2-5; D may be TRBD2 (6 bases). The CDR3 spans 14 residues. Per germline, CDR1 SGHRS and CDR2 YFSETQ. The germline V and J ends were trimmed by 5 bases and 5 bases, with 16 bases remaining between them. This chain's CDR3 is CASRYRDSWETQYF. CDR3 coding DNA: TGCGCCAGCAGGTATCGGGACTCCTGGGAGACCCAGTACTTC.

CDR3 DNA sequence: TGTGCCAGCAGTTTATTAGGACATGACGGGACTGAAGCTTTCTTT. Translation gives CASSLLGHDGTEAFF. The chain employs TRBV28 and TRBJ1-1; perhaps TRBD1 as D (5 bases). CDR3 length: 15 amino acids. Germline CDR1 is MDHEN and CDR2 is SYDVKM. Trimming took off 1 base at V and 5 bases at J, with 14 bases between the two ends.

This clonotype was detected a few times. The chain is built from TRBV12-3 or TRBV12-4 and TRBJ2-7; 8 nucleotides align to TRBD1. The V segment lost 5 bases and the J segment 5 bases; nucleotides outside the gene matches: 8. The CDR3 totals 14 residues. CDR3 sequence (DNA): TGTGCCAGCAGTCCCACGCAGGGGGCCAACGAGCAGTACTTC. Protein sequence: CASSPTQGANEQYF.

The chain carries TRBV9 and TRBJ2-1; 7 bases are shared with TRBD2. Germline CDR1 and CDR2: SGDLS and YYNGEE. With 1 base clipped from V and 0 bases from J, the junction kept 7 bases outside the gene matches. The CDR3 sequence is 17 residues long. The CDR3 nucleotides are TGTGCCAGCAGCGTAACCGCTAGCGGCAACTCCTACAATGAGCAGTTCTTC. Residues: CASSVTASGNSYNEQFF.

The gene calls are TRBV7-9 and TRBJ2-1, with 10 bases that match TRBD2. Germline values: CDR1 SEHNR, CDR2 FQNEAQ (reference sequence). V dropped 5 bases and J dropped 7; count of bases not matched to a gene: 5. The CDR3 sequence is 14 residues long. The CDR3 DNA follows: TGTGCCAGCAGCCCGGGACTAGCGTTAAATGAGCAGTTCTTC. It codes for CASSPGLALNEQFF.